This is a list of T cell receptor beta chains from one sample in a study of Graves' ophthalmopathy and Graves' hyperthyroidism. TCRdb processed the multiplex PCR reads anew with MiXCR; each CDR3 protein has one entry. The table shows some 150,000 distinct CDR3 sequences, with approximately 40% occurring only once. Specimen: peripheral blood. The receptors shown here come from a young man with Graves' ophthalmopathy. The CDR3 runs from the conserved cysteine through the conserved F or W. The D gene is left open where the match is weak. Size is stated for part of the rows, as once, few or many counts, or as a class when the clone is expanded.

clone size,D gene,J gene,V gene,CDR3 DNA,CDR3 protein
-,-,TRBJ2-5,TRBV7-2,TGTGCCAGCCAAGCCAGAGGGGAGACCCAGTACTTC,CASQARGETQYF
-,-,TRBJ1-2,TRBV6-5,TGTGCCAGCAGTTACGCCAGGGAATATGGCTACACCTTC,CASSYAREYGYTF
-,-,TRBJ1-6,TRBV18,TGTGCCAGCTCACCCAGCAGGGTCAATTCACCCCTCCACTTT,CASSPSRVNSPLHF
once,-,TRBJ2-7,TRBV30,TGTGCCTGTAAAACAGAGGTAGGGAGGTACGAGCAGTACTTC,CACKTEVGRYEQYF
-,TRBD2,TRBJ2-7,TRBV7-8,TGTGCCAGCAGCTTTCCCCTAGCGGCCCGGTCTAGGAAGTACTTC,CASSFPLAARSRKYF
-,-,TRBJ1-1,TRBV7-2,TGTGCCAGCAGCCCGCAGCCGGACACTGAAGCTTTCTTT,CASSPQPDTEAFF
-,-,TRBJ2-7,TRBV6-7,TGTGCCAGCAGTTACTCGAAAGAGGTCAGCGCCAGGGCCTACGAGCAGTACTTC,CASSYSKEVSARAYEQYF
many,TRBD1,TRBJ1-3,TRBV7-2,TGTGCCAGCAGCCCGACAGGGTCCGAGGACACCATATATTTT,CASSPTGSEDTIYF
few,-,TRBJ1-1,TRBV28,TGTGCCAGCAGTCCCACCCCGACAGTCAACACTGAAGCTTTCTTT,CASSPTPTVNTEAFF
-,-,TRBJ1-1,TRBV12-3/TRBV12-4,TGTGCCAGCAGTAACGACAGGTCTTACACTGAAGCTTTCTTT,CASSNDRSYTEAFF
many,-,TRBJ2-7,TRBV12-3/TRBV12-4,TGTGCCAGCAGTCCGGGACGAAGAGGGTACGAGCAGTACTTC,CASSPGRRGYEQYF
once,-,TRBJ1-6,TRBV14,TGTGCCAGCAGCCAAGAATTAATTCGGATAGGCCAGGGGATAAATTCACCCCTCCACTTT,CASSQELIRIGQGINSPLHF
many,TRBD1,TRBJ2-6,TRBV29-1,TGCAGCGTTCCAGGGGGCTCTGGGGCCAACGTCCTGACTTTC,CSVPGGSGANVLTF
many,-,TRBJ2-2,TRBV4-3,TGCGCCAGCAGCCAAGATTGCTGTGGTCCCGGGGAGCTGTTTTTT,CASSQDCCGPGELFF
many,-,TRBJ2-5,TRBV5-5,TGTGCCAGCAGCGCGCCGGCGGTAGCCCGGGCAGAGACCCAGTACTTC,CASSAPAVARAETQYF
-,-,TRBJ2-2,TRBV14,-,CASTPEWFSYEQYFGPGGELFF
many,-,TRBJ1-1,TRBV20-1,TGCAGTGCCGTGCGTGTTGCGATGAACACTGAAGCTTTCTTT,CSAVRVAMNTEAFF
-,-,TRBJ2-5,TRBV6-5,TGTGCCAGCAGTTATCCCCAAGAGACCCAGTACTTC,CASSYPQETQYF
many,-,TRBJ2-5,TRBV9,TGTGCCAGCAGCGCGGAGGGGAGCGGCATAGAGGGTTTCGAAGAGACCCAGTACTTC,CASSAEGSGIEGFEETQYF
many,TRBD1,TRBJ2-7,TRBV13,TGTGCCAGCAGCTTGGACAGGGACGAGCAGTACTTC,CASSLDRDEQYF
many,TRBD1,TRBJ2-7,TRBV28,TGTGCCAGCAGTTTTGGGACAGGGACCTACGAGCAGTACTTC,CASSFGTGTYEQYF
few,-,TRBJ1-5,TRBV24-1,TGTGCCACCAGTGATTCGGGACCCCCTTATCAGCCCCAGCATTTT,CATSDSGPPYQPQHF
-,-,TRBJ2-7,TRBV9,TGTGCCAGCAGCCCGGGGGAGACTTACTCCTACGAGCAGTACTTC,CASSPGETYSYEQYF
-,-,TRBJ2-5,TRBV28,TGTGCCAGCAGGTCCGCCCAGGGGTCGGACCAAGAGACCCAGTACTTC,CASRSAQGSDQETQYF
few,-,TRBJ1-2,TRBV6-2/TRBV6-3,TGTGCCAGCACCCTTTCGGACCCTCCAGGCTACACCTTC,CASTLSDPPGYTF
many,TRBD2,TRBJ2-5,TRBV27,TGTGCCAGCAGTTTCGGGCTAGCGGGAAGTGGGGAGACCCAGTACTTC,CASSFGLAGSGETQYF
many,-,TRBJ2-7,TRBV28,TGTGCCAGCAGTTCCCCCCCCCCGCAGTCCTGGTTCTTC,CASSSPPPQSWFF